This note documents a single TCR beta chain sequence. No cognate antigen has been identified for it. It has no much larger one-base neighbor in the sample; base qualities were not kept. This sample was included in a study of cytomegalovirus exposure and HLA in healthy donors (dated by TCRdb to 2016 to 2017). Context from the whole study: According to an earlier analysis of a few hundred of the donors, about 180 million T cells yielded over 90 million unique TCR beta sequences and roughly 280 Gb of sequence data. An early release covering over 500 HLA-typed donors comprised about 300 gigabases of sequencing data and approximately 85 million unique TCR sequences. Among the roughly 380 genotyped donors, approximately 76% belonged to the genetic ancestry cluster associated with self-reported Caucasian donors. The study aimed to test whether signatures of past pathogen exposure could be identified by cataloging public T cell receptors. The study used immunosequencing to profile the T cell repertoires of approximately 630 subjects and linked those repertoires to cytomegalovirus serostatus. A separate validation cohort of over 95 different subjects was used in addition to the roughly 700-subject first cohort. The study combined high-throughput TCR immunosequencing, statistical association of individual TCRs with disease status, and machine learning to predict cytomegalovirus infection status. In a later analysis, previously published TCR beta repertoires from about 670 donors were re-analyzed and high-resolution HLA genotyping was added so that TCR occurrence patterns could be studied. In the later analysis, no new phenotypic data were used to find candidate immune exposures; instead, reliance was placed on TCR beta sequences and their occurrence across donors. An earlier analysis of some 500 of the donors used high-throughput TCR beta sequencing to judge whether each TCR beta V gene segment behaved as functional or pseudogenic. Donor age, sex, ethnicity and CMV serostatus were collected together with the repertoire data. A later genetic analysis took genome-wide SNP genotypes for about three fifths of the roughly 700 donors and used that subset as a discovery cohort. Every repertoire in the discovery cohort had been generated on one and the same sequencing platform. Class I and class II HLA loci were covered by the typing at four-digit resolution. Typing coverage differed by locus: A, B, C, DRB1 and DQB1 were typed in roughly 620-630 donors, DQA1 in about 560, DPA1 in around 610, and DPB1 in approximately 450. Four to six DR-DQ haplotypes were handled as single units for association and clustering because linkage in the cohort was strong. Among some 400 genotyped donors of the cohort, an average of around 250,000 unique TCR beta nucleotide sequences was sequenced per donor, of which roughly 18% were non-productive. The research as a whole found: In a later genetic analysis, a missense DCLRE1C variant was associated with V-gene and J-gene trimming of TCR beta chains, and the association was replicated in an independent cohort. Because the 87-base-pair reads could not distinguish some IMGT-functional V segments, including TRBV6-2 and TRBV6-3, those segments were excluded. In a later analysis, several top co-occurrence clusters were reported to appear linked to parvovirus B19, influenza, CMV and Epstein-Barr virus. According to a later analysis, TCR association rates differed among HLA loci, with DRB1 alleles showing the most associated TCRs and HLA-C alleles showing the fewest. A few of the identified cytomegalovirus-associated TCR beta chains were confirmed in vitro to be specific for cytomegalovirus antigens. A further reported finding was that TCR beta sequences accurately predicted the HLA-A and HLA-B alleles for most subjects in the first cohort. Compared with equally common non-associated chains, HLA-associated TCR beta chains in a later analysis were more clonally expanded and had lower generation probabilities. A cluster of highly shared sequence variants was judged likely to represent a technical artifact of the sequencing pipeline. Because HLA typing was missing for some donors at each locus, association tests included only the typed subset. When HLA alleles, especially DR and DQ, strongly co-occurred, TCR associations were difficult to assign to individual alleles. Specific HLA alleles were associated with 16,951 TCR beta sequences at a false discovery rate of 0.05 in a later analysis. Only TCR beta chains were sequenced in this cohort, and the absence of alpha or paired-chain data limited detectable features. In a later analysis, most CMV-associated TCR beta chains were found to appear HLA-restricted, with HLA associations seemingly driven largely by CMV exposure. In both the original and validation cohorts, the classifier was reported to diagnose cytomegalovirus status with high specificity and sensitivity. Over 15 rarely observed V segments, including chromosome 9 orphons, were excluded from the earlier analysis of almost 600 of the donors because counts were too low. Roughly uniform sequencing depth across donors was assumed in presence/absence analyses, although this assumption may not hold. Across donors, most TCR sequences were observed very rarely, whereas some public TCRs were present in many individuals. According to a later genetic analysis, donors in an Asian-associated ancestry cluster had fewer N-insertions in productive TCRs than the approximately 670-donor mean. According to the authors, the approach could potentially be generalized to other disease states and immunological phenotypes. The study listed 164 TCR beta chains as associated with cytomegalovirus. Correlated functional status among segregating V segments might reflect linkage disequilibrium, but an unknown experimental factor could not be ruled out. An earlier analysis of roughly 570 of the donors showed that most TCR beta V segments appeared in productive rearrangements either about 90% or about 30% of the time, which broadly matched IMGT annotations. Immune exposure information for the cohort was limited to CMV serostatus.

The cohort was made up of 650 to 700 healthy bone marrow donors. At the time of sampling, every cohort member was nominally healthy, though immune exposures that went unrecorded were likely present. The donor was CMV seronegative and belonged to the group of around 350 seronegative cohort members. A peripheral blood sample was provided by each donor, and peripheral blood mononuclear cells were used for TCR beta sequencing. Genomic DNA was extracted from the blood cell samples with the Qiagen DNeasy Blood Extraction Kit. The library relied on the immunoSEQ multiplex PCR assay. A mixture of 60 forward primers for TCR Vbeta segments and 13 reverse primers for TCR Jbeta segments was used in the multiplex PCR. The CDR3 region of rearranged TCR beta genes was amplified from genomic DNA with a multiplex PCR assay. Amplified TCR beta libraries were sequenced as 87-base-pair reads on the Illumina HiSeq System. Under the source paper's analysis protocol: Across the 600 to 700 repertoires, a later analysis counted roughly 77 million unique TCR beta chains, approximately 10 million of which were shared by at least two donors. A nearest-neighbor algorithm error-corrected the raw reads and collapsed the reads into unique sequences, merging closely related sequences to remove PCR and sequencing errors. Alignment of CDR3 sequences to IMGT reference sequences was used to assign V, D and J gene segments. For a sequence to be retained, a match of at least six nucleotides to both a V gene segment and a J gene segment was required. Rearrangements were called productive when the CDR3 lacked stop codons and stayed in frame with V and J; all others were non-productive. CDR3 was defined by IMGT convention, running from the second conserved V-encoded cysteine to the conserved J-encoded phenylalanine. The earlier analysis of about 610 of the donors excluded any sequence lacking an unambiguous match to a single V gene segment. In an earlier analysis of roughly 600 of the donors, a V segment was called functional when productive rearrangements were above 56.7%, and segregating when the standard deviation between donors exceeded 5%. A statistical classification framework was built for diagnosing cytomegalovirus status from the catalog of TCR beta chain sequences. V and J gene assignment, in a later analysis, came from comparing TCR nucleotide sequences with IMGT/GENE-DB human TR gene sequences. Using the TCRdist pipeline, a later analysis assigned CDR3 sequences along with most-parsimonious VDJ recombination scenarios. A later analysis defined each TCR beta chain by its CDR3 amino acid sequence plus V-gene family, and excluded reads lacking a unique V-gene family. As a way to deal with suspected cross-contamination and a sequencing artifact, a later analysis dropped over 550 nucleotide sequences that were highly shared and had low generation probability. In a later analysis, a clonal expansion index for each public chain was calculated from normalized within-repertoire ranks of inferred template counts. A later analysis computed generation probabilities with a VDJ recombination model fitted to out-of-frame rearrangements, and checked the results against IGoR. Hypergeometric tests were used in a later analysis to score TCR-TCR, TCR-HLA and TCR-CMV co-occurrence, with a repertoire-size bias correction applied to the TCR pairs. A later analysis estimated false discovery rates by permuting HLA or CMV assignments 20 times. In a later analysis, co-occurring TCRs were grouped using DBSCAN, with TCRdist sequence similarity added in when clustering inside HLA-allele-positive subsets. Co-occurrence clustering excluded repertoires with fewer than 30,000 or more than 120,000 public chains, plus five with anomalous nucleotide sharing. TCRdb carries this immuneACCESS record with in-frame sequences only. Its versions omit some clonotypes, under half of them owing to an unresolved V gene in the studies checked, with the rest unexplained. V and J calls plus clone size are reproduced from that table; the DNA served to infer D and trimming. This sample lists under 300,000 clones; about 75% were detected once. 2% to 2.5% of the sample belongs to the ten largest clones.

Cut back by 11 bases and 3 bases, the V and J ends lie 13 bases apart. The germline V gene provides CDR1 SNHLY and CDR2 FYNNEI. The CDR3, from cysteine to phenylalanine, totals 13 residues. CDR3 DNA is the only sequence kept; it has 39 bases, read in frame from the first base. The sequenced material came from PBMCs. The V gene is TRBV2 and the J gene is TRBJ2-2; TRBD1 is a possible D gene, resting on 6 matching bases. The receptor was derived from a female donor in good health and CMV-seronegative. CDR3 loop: CAGKTGYTGELFF. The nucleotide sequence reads TGTGCCGGAAAGACAGGTTACACCGGGGAGCTGTTTTTT.